There are many counts of the clone carrying this TCR beta chain. As yet, its antigen is unknown. The sample originates from a study of human T cells and chemical hapten exposure. Across the whole study: Patients, a majority of them female, were diagnosed with alopecia areata, totalis or universalis. Study results and caveats: Having alopecia, donors may respond immunologically unlike healthy people.

Time point given: patch test 1, 2 weeks after DPC sensitization. Treatment specified: therapeutic diphenylcyclopropenone sensitization with weekly scalp DPC. Blood was drawn before each patch test was applied. Participating donors were patients with alopecia, aged 18 to 70 years, considered appropriate candidates for DPC. Trimming cost V 2 bases and J 4 bases, with 11 bases left between them. Germline V gene lookup returns CDR1 MNHEY and CDR2 SVGEGT. This CDR3 is 14 amino acids long. MiXCR was run by TCRdb on the RACE reads, yielding one entry per CDR3 protein. The sample contains tens of thousands of distinct CDR3 sequences, about 9% of which appear only once.

Sequencing was performed on whole blood, taken in connection with sensitization to the hapten diphenylcyclopropenone (DPC). The rearrangement links TRBV6-2 or TRBV6-3 to TRBJ1-1; D unclear. The sequence was collected from a woman in her 40s with alopecia areata. Some clones in this sample may be carry-over from other donors' samples. Here the CDR3 DNA reads TGTGCCAGCAGTTACGGGGAGGAGGGCACTGAAGCTTTCTTT. Translated: CASSYGEEGTEAFF.